This TCR beta chain was recorded in a study of beta chain features in type 1 diabetes. Study-level background: Cell yields, age and gender were similar between patients and healthy donors.

The CDR3 contains 11 residues. CDR1 and CDR2 from the germline V gene are DFQATT and SNEGSKA (reference sequence). Without exception, sorted populations had purity beyond 98%. This clone was counted between two and nine times. Its specificity is not known. General observations from the study: Insertions were fewer and deletions more numerous at VDJ junctions in type 1 diabetes patients. It was among patients, rather than healthy donors, that naive, central memory and Treg TCRB repertoires appeared more similar.

Expressed TCRB transcripts were sequenced after all isolated RNA was converted to cDNA. Repertoires were generated with immunoSEQ multiplex PCR, while TCRdb's copy carries only in-frame clones and drops some. The sample comprises hundreds of thousands of clones, approximately 14% of which are singletons, and 0.035% to 0.04% rests with the top ten. This sequence originates from a man younger than 45 in good health. The sample was naive CD4+ T cells from blood. This chain uses TRBV20-1 with TRBJ2-1, with a weak D call TRBD2 (6 bases). CDR3 in amino acids: CSRLERNEQFF. The CDR3 coding sequence is TGCAGCCGACTAGAACGCAATGAGCAGTTCTTC.